One and the same sample provided the 7 T cell receptor beta chains below, sequenced in a study of blood T cell repertoires in COVID-19. The method was immunoSEQ multiplex PCR; TCRdb's version includes in-frame clones alone and lacks a portion of them. This table holds about 150,000 clones, roughly 80% found once. The specimen was peripheral blood. These receptors were collected from a woman in her sixties or seventies with acute or convalescent COVID-19.

V usage is TRBV2 and J usage is TRBJ1-2, with TRBD1 matching 9 bases. Germline V gene lookup returns CDR1 SNHLY and CDR2 FYNNEI. The CDR3 totals 16 residues. Losses at the gene ends were 4 bases for V and 3 bases for J; bases not matched to a gene: 9. The DNA of the CDR3 is TGTGCCAGCAGTGGCGGGACAGGGATAGGACACTATGGCTACACCTTC. Translated, it gives CASSGGTGIGHYGYTF.

This chain joins TRBV7-2 and TRBJ2-3; 9 bases are a match to TRBD2. The CDR3 contains 15 residues. Germline V gene data show CDR1 as SGHTA and CDR2 as FQGNSA. V lost 1 base and J lost 7; bases outside the gene matches: 6. In nucleotides, the CDR3 is TGTGCCAGCAGCTTAGGCGGGGGGGCTCAGTATACGCAGTATTTT. Residues: CASSLGGGAQYTQYF.

This clone was seen just once. This chain uses TRBV7-8 with TRBJ2-7; 8 nucleotides match TRBD1. V lost 3 bases, J lost 4 bases, and 5 bases stayed unmatched. The CDR3 is 14 residues long. The germline V gene has CDR1 SGHVS and CDR2 FQNEAQ. This chain's CDR3 is CASSFRDRLYEQYV. For the CDR3, the DNA is TGTGCCAGCAGCTTCAGGGACAGGCTTTACGAGCAGTACGTC.

Only a few counts were recorded for this clone. V gene TRBV19 combines with J gene TRBJ1-5; D perhaps matches TRBD1 (6 bases). CDR1 is LNHDA and CDR2 is SQIVND in the germline V gene (reference sequence). This CDR3 is built from 16 residues. V shed 6 bases and J shed 0 bases, with 15 bases lying between them. This chain's CDR3 is CASRPGTPYSNQPQHF. DNA for the CDR3: TGTGCCAGTAGACCCGGGACACCTTATAGCAATCAGCCCCAGCATTTT.

The J gene is TRBJ2-7, the V gene TRBV11-2, with D possibly matching TRBD2 (7 bases). The ends were cut back, 5 bases at V and 2 bases at J, with 16 bases in the middle. CDR3 size: 15 residues. CDR1 and CDR2 from the germline V gene are SGHAT and FQNNGV. Here the CDR3 reads CASSGGARSAYEQYV. The DNA for the CDR3 is TGTGCCAGCAGCGGGGGGGCCCGGTCCGCCTACGAGCAGTACGTC.

This clone has a handful of counts. V gene TRBV19 combines with J gene TRBJ1-2, with 9 bases lining up with TRBD1. Germline V CDR1 and CDR2: LNHDA, SQIVND (reference sequence). The CDR3 contains 13 residues. The junction had 6 bases not matched to a gene; V was cut back by 6 bases and J by 7 bases. This chain's CDR3 is CASRAQGAFGYTF. The CDR3 bases are TGTGCCAGTAGGGCACAGGGGGCTTTTGGCTACACCTTC. The whole variable domain, remainder taken from reference TRBV19 and TRBJ1-2, is DGGITQSPKYLFRKEGQNVTLSCEQNLNHDAMYWYRQDPGQGLRLIYYSQIVNDFQKGDIAEGYSVSREKKESFPLTVTSAQKNPTAFYLCASRAQGAFGYTFGSGTRLTVV.

The chain combines TRBV15 with TRBJ1-1, with D uncertain. The CDR3 sequence is 13 residues long. Germline CDR1 reads LNHNV; CDR2 reads YYDKDF (reference sequence). V lost 5 bases to trimming and J lost 3 bases, with 10 bases between them. DNA for the CDR3: TGTGCCACCAGCGGGCACTCAGACACTGAAGCTTTCTTT. Protein sequence: CATSGHSDTEAFF.